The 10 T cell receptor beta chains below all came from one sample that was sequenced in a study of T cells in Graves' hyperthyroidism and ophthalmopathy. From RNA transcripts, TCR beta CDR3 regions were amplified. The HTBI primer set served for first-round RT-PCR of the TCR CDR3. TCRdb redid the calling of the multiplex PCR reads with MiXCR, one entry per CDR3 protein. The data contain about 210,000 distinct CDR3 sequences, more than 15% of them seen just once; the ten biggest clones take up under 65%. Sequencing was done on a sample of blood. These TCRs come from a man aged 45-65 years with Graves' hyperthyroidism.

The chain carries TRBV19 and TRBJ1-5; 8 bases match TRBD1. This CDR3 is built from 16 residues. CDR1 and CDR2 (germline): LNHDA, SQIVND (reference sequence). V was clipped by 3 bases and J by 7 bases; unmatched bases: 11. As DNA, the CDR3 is TGTGCCAGTAGTATCCGGCAGGGGGCAATTCGGCAGCCCCAGCATTTT. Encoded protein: CASSIRQGAIRQPQHF.

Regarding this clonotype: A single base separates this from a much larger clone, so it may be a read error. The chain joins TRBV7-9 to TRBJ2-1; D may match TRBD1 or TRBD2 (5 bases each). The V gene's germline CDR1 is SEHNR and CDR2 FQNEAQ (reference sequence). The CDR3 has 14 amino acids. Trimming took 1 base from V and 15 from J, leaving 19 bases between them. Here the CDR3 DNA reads TGTGCCAGCAGCTTAGATTGGGACCGGGACCAGCGGTTCTTC. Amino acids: CASSLDWDRDQRFF.

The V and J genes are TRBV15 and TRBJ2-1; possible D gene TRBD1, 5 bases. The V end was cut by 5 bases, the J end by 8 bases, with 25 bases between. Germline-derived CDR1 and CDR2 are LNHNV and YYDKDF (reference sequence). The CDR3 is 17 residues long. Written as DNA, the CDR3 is TGTGCCACCAGCCCAAGGGGCTCGAGCGCTCTTCAGGATGAGCAGTTCTTC. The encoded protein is CATSPRGSSALQDEQFF.

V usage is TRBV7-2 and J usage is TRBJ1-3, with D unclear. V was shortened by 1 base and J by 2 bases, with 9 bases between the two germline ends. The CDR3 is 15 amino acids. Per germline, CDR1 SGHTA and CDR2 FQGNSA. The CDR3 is CASSLGRTPGNTIYF. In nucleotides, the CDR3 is TGTGCCAGCAGCTTAGGGAGAACCCCTGGAAACACCATATATTTT.

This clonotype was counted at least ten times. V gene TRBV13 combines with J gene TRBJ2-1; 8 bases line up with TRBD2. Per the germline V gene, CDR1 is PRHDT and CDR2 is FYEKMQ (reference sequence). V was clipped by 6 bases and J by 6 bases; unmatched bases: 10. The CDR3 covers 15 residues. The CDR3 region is CASSRERENINEQFF. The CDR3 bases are TGTGCCAGCAGTCGCGAGCGGGAGAATATCAATGAGCAGTTCTTC.

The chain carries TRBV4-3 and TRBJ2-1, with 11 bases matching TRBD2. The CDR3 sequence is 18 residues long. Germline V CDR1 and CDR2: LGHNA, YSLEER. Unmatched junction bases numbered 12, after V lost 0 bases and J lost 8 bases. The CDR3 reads CASSQELTSGNPRHEQFF. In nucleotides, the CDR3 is TGCGCCAGCAGCCAAGAACTGACTAGCGGGAACCCCCGGCATGAGCAGTTCTTC.

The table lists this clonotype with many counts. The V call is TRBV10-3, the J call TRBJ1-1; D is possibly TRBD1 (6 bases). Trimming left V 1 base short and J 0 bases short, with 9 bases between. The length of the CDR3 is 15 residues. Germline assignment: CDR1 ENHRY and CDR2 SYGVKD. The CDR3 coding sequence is TGTGCCATCAGTGAGTTTGGACAGTTGAACACTGAAGCTTTCTTT. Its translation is CAISEFGQLNTEAFF.

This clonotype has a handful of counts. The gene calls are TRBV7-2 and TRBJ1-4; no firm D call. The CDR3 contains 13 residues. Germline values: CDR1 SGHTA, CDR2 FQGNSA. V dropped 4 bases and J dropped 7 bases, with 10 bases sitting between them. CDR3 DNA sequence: TGTGCCAGCAGCTCATTTGAGCGTGAAAAACTGTTTTTT. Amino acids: CASSSFEREKLFF.

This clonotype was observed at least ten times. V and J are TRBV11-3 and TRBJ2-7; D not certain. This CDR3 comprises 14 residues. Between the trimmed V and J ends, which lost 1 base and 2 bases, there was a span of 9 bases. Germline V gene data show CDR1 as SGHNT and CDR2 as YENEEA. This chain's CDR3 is CASSLGVGAYEQYF. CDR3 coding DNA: TGTGCCAGCAGCTTAGGGGTAGGTGCCTACGAGCAGTACTTC.

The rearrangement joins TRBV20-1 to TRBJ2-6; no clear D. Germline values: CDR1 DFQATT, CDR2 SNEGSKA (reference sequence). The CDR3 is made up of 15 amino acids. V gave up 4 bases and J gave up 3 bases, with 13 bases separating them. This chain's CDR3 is CSATGPLGGANVLTF. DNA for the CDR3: TGCAGTGCTACCGGGCCCCTAGGTGGGGCCAACGTCCTGACTTTC.